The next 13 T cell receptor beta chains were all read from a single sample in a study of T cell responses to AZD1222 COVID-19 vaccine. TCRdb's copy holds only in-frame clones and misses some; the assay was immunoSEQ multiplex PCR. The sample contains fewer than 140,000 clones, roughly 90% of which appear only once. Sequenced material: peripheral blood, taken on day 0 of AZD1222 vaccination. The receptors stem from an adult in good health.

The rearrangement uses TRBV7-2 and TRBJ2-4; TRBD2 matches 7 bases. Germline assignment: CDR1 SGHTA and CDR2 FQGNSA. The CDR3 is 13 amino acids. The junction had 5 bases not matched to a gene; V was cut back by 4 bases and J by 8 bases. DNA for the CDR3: TGTGCCAGCAGCTCATTTGGGAGGGACATTCAGTACTTC. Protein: CASSSFGRDIQYF.

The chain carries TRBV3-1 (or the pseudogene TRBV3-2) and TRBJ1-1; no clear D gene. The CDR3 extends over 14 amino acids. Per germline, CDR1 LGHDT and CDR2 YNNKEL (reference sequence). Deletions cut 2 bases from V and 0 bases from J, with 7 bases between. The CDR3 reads CASSQRQMNTEAFF. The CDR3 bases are TGTGCCAGCAGCCAACGGCAGATGAACACTGAAGCTTTCTTT.

CDR3 amino acids: CSASLASNQPQHF. CDR3 nucleotides: TGCAGTGCTAGTCTCGCCAGCAATCAGCCCCAGCATTTT. This rearrangement joins TRBV20-1 to TRBJ1-5; D unclear. CDR1 is DFQATT and CDR2 is SNEGSKA in the germline V gene (reference sequence). V lost 3 bases to trimming and J lost 1 base, with 7 bases between them. CDR3 size: 13 residues.

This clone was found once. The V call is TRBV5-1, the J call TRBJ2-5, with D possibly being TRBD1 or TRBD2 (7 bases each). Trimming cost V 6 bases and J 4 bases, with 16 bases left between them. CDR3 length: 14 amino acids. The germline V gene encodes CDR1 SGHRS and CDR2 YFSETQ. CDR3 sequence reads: CASTRDSGIETQYF. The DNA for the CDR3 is TGCGCCAGCACCCGGGACAGCGGGATAGAGACCCAGTACTTC.

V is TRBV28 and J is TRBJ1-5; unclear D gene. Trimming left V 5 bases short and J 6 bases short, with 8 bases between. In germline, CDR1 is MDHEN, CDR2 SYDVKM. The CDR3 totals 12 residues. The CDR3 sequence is CASSRISQPQHF. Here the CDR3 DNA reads TGTGCCAGCAGTCGAATTTCTCAGCCCCAGCATTTT.

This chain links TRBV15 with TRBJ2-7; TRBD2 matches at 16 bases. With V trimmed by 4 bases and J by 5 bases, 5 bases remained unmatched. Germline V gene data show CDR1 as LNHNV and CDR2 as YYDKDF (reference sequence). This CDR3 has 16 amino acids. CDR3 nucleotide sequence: TGTGCCACCAGCAAGGGACTAGCGGGGGGGGAGAACGAGCAGTACTTC. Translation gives CATSKGLAGGENEQYF.

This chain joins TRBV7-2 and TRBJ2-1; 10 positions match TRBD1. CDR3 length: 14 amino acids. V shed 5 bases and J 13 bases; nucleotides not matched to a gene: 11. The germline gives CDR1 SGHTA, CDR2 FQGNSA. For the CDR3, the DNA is TGTGCCAGCAGCCCATGGGACAGGGGATCAGCCCAGTTCTTC. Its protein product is CASSPWDRGSAQFF.

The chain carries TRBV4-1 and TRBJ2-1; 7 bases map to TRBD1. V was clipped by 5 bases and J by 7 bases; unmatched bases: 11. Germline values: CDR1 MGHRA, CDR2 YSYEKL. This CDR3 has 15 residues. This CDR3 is CASSSREGRGNEQFF. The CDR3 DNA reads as TGCGCCAGCAGCTCCCGCGAGGGCAGGGGGAATGAGCAGTTCTTC.

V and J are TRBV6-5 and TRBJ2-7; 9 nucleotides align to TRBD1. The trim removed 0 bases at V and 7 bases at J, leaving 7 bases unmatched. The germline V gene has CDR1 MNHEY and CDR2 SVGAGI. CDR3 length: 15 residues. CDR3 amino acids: CASSYSGTGFLEQYF. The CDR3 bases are TGTGCCAGCAGTTACTCAGGGACAGGGTTCTTAGAGCAGTACTTC.

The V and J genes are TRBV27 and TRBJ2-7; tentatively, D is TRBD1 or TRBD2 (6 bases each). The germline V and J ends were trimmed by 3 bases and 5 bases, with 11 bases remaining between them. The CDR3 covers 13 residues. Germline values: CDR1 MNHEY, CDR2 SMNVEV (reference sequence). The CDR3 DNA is TGTGCCAGCAGTTTCGGGGGCGCGGACGAGCAGTACTTC. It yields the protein CASSFGGADEQYF.

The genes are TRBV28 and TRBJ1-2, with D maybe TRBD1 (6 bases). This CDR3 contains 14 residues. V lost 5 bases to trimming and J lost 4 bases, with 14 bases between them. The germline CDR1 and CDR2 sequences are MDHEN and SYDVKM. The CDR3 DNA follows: TGTGCCAGCAGTCCTGGACAGATTGTCTATGGCTACACCTTC. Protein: CASSPGQIVYGYTF.

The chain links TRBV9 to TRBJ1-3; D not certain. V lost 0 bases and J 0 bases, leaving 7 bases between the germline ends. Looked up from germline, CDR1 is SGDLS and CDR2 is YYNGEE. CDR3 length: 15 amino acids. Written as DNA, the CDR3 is TGTGCCAGCAGCGTAGAGAGCCTCTCTGGAAACACCATATATTTT. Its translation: CASSVESLSGNTIYF.

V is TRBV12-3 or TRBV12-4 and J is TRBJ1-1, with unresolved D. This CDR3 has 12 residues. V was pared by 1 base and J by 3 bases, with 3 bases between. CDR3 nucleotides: TGTGCCAGCAGTTTAGGGGACACTGAAGCTTTCTTT. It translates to CASSLGDTEAFF.